This T cell receptor beta chain was sequenced in a study of Graves' ophthalmopathy and Graves' hyperthyroidism. Study in general: Blood was drawn at initial diagnosis, before any treatment.

Study conclusions and caveats: Most thyroid clonotypes expanded beyond 0.001 frequency were also found in blood. Using 13 signatures, a model distinguished ophthalmopathy from stable hyperthyroidism, reaching about 87% sensitivity and 81.08% specificity.

This clonotype was observed many times. Its antigen is currently unknown. Exclusion covered patients with other autoimmune diseases or uncontrolled infections (as well as pregnancy or lactation). Investigators amplified TCR beta CDR3 regions from RNA transcripts. In the first round, RT-PCR was carried out with HTBI primers, and a multiplex PCR formed the second round. TCRdb independently ran MiXCR on the multiplex PCR reads; one entry per CDR3 protein. The sample includes 450,000 or so distinct CDR3 sequences, roughly an eighth seen only once; the top ten take about 9.4%. This CDR3 region has 16 residues. Germline CDR1 reads LGHDT; CDR2 reads YNNKEL (reference sequence). Deletions cut 5 bases from V and 5 bases from J, with 21 bases between.

The genes are TRBV3-1 and TRBJ2-5, with a tentative D call TRBD2 (6 bases). The sequence derives from a woman in her thirties with Graves' ophthalmopathy. Sequencing was done on a sample of blood. CDR3 in amino acids: CASSVSHVGGRETQYF. CDR3 coding DNA: TGTGCCAGCAGCGTGTCCCACGTTGGAGGGCGGGAGACCCAGTACTTC.